A selection of T cell receptor beta chains follows, all from one sample in a study of cytomegalovirus exposure and HLA in healthy donors. Clones were read by immunoSEQ multiplex PCR, and TCRdb kept only the in-frame ones, dropping some. The sample has 35,000 to 55,000 clones; 60% to 80% are singletons. Material for sequencing was PBMCs. Receptors were obtained from a man younger than 45 in good health and CMV-seronegative. Each CDR3 is given with its conserved first and last residue. The order of the fields is J gene, CDR3 length, clone size, V gene, D gene, CDR3 protein, CDR3 DNA. The D gene is left open where the match is weak. Expanded clones are given a class, and other clones once, few, many or no size at all.

TRBJ1-5 | 14 | NA | TRBV6-5 | NA | CASSSQGGNQPQHF | TGTGCCAGCAGTTCCCAGGGAGGTAATCAGCCCCAGCATTTT
TRBJ2-3 | 22 | NA | TRBV2 | TRBD2 | CASSEPLAGVSQVGPSTDTQYF | TGTGCCAGCAGTGAACCGCTAGCGGGAGTCTCGCAAGTGGGCCCCAGCACAGATACGCAGTATTTT
TRBJ2-3 | 13 | once | TRBV2 | TRBD2 | CATLAGGLDTQYF | TGTGCCACCCTAGCGGGAGGGCTCGATACGCAGTATTTT
TRBJ1-2 | 14 | NA | TRBV4-3 | NA | CASSPVGGLYGYTF | TGCGCCAGCAGCCCCGTGGGGGGGCTGTATGGCTACACCTTC
TRBJ1-1 | 15 | NA | TRBV19 | TRBD1 | CASSVSGTGDGKAFF | TGTGCCAGTAGTGTCTCCGGGACAGGGGACGGGAAAGCTTTCTTT
TRBJ2-7 | 13 | NA | TRBV10-3 | TRBD2 | CAIRREGSYEQYF | TGTGCCATCAGAAGGGAGGGCTCCTACGAGCAGTACTTC
TRBJ1-3 | 17 | NA | TRBV19 | NA | CASSPRGGEFSGNTIYF | TGTGCCAGTAGTCCCCGGGGCGGGGAGTTCTCTGGAAACACCATATATTTT
TRBJ2-5 | 15 | NA | TRBV7-6 | NA | CASSPLSGDGETQYF | TGTGCCAGCAGCCCCCTATCCGGAGATGGAGAGACCCAGTACTTC
TRBJ2-1 | 14 | NA | TRBV27 | NA | CASGQTSSYNEQFF | TGTGCCAGCGGGCAAACGAGCTCCTACAATGAGCAGTTCTTC
TRBJ2-4 | 15 | NA | TRBV2 | TRBD2 | CASSELAGALNIQYF | TGTGCCAGCAGTGAGCTAGCGGGAGCTTTAAACATTCAGTACTTC
TRBJ1-2 | 13 | NA | TRBV5-4 | NA | CASSFDLGRGYTF | TGTGCCAGCAGCTTCGACTTGGGTCGAGGCTACACCTTC
TRBJ1-1 | 15 | once | TRBV10-1 | NA | CASSPGSIQNTEAFF | TGCGCCAGCAGTCCAGGCTCGATTCAGAACACTGAAGCTTTCTTT
TRBJ1-1 | 15 | NA | TRBV27 | NA | CASSSLWGHNTEAFF | TGTGCCAGCAGTTCACTCTGGGGACACAACACTGAAGCTTTCTTT
TRBJ2-1 | 15 | once | TRBV7-9 | TRBD2 | CASRSSGSSYNEQFF | TGTGCCAGCCGATCTAGCGGGAGCTCCTACAATGAGCAGTTCTTC
TRBJ2-1 | 15 | NA | TRBV9 | NA | CASSVEGGGYNEQFF | TGTGCCAGCAGCGTAGAAGGGGGGGGTTACAATGAGCAGTTCTTC
TRBJ2-7 | 15 | NA | TRBV5-1 | NA | CASSLATGEGLEQYF | TGCGCCAGCAGCTTGGCGACAGGGGAGGGGCTCGAGCAGTACTTC
TRBJ2-2 | 14 | NA | TRBV27 | NA | CASSYRRATGELFF | TGTGCCAGCAGTTATAGGCGGGCCACCGGGGAGCTGTTTTTT
TRBJ2-3 | 15 | NA | TRBV7-2 | TRBD2 | CASLLLREGPDTQYF | TGTGCCAGCCTCTTGTTAAGGGAGGGACCGGATACGCAGTATTTT
TRBJ2-1 | 13 | NA | TRBV7-2 | NA | CASSNSGVNEQFF | TGTGCCAGCAGCAATAGCGGAGTCAATGAGCAGTTCTTC
TRBJ2-2 | 16 | NA | TRBV10-3 | NA | CAISRSEAAHTGELFF | TGTGCCATCAGCCGGAGTGAGGCAGCCCACACCGGGGAGCTGTTTTTT
TRBJ1-5 | 13 | NA | TRBV5-5 | NA | CASSKGSNQPQHF | TGTGCCAGCAGCAAGGGGAGCAATCAGCCCCAGCATTTT
TRBJ2-7 | 14 | NA | TRBV6-6 | NA | CASSYEGASYEQYF | TGTGCCAGCAGTTACGAAGGGGCCTCCTACGAGCAGTACTTC
TRBJ1-1 | 13 | few | TRBV19 | NA | CASSPTGLDEAFF | TGTGCCAGTAGTCCGACAGGCCTTGACGAAGCTTTCTTT
TRBJ1-4 | 14 | few | TRBV7-2 | NA | CASSLWGLNEKLFF | TGTGCCAGCAGCTTGTGGGGACTTAATGAAAAACTGTTTTTT
TRBJ2-1 | 15 | NA | TRBV9 | TRBD2 | CASSVARREGYEQFF | TGTGCCAGCAGCGTAGCTAGGCGGGAGGGTTATGAGCAGTTCTTC
TRBJ1-1 | 11 | NA | TRBV10-3 | NA | CAIRGDTEAFF | TGTGCCATCAGGGGAGACACTGAAGCTTTCTTT
TRBJ2-3 | 16 | NA | TRBV10-3 | TRBD2 | CAISAWLAGGTDTQYF | TGTGCCATCAGTGCTTGGCTAGCGGGGGGAACAGATACGCAGTATTTT
TRBJ1-2 | 15 | NA | TRBV4-2 | TRBD1 | CASSQDRTGGEGYTF | TGTGCCAGCAGCCAAGACCGGACAGGGGGAGAAGGCTACACCTTC
TRBJ1-1 | 13 | NA | TRBV11-1 | NA | CASSLPGGTEAFF | TGTGCCAGCAGCTTACCGGGTGGGACTGAAGCTTTCTTT
TRBJ2-5 | 16 | NA | TRBV27 | TRBD1 | CASSLLRGTGQETQYF | TGTGCCAGCAGTTTATTAAGGGGGACAGGGCAAGAGACCCAGTACTTC
TRBJ1-2 | 15 | NA | TRBV7-8 | TRBD1 | CASSLISGGSYGYTF | TGTGCCAGCAGCTTAATCTCAGGGGGCTCCTATGGCTACACCTTC
TRBJ2-7 | 15 | once | TRBV5-1 | NA | CASSPGHLITYEQYF | TGCGCCAGCAGCCCAGGACACTTAATAACCTACGAGCAGTACTTC
TRBJ2-2 | 16 | NA | TRBV10-2 | TRBD2 | CASTHPGGGSLGELFF | TGCGCCAGCACCCATCCTGGCGGGGGTTCTCTGGGGGAGCTGTTTTTT
TRBJ1-2 | 15 | NA | TRBV4-3 | NA | CASSQGGRQRYGYTF | TGCGCCAGCAGCCAAGGGGGCAGGCAAAGATATGGCTACACCTTC
TRBJ2-7 | 14 | once | TRBV25-1 | TRBD2 | CASSESASGYEQYF | TGTGCCAGCAGTGAATCGGCTAGCGGCTACGAGCAGTACTTC
TRBJ2-7 | 12 | NA | TRBV30 | NA | CAWSVGGYEQYF | TGTGCCTGGAGTGTGGGGGGCTACGAGCAGTACTTC
TRBJ2-7 | 15 | few | TRBV6-5 | NA | CASSPLADPPYEQYF | TGTGCCAGCAGTCCATTAGCGGATCCCCCCTACGAGCAGTACTTC
TRBJ2-1 | 15 | NA | TRBV7-9 | NA | CASSLVGRINNEQFF | TGTGCCAGCAGCTTAGTGGGGAGGATAAACAATGAGCAGTTCTTC
TRBJ1-1 | 13 | NA | TRBV7-2 | TRBD1 | CASRSGGYTEAFF | TGTGCCAGCAGATCAGGGGGCTACACTGAAGCTTTCTTT
TRBJ1-5 | 14 | NA | TRBV7-9 | TRBD1 | CASSPTGGNQPQHF | TGTGCCAGCAGCCCGACAGGGGGCAATCAGCCCCAGCATTTT
TRBJ2-7 | 14 | few | TRBV2 | NA | CASSPQGGNYEQYF | TGTGCCAGCAGTCCACAGGGGGGGAACTACGAGCAGTACTTC
TRBJ2-1 | 12 | NA | TRBV7-3 | TRBD1 | CASSTGTGRWVF | TGTGCCAGCAGCACCGGGACAGGGCGGTGGGTCTTC
TRBJ2-1 | 19 | NA | TRBV15 | TRBD2 | CATSPRSGGGTSGYNEQFF | TGTGCCACCAGTCCTAGATCAGGGGGGGGGACTAGCGGCTACAATGAGCAGTTCTTC
TRBJ1-6 | 18 | once | TRBV7-6 | TRBD1 | CASSLDGTGHPPSSPLHF | TGTGCCAGCAGCTTAGATGGGACAGGGCATCCGCCCAGTTCACCCCTCCACTTT
TRBJ2-4 | 16 | NA | TRBV7-9 | TRBD1 | CASSPRTGVAKNIQYF | TGTGCCAGCAGCCCCAGGACAGGGGTTGCCAAAAACATTCAGTACTTC
TRBJ2-7 | 14 | few | TRBV7-2 | NA | CASSFSPGAGEQYF | TGTGCCAGCAGCTTTTCTCCGGGAGCAGGCGAGCAGTACTTC